One sample yielded the 10 T cell receptor beta chains listed below, sequenced in a study of tumor-infiltrating lymphocytes in primary liver carcinoma. TCR beta cDNA was prepared out of roughly 520 ng total RNA by means of a constant-region primer. For TCR beta, libraries were produced by three nested multiplex PCR rounds using slightly modified ARM-PCR. The first two PCR rounds used TRBV1-TRBV30 primers with a Cbeta primer, nine to eleven cycles each. TCRdb processed the multiplex PCR reads anew with MiXCR; each CDR3 protein has one entry. The sample lists about 100,000 distinct CDR3 sequences, approximately 70% seen once, with around 10% in the top ten. It was from 20-30 mg of unsorted bulk tissue that RNA and DNA were co-extracted. Sequenced sample: liver tumor tissue from sampling region 2. Subset specified: tumor region T2, inferior pole. The receptors were gathered from a woman aged 55-70 years with primary liver carcinoma and hepatitis B virus infection.

V is TRBV28 and J is TRBJ1-2, with D possibly being TRBD1 (6 bases). Germline CDR1 MDHEN, CDR2 SYDVKM. V lost 10 bases, J lost 3 bases, and 24 bases lay in between. The CDR3 is 16 residues long. CDR3: CATRSGGARVDYGYTF. The CDR3 DNA sequence: TGTGCCACCCGCTCGGGGGGGGCCAGGGTGGACTATGGCTACACCTTC.

To note about this clonotype: Its ends do not fully match the called genes, so a read error is possible. This rearrangement joins TRBV7-9 to TRBJ1-1; maybe TRBD1 (6 bases). The length of the CDR3 is 15 residues. Looked up from germline, CDR1 is SEHNR and CDR2 is FQNEAQ (reference sequence). The CDR3 nucleotides are TGTGACAGCAGTTTAGGGGGGTCACAGAACACTGAAGCTTTCTTT. Translated, it gives CDSSLGGSQNTEAFF.

The sample holds a few counts of this clonotype. The junction does not match germline at one end; this may be a read error. V is TRBV12-3 or TRBV12-4 and J is TRBJ1-5, with D possibly TRBD1 on 6 matching bases. CDR3 length: 17 amino acids. The CDR3 sequence is CASSFGTGQGSNRPQHF. The DNA of the CDR3 is TGTGCCAGTAGTTTTGGCACAGGGCAGGGAAGCAATCGGCCCCAGCATTTT.

This clonotype was detected many times. The rearrangement links TRBV29-1 to TRBJ2-7; no clear D. The germline V gene has CDR1 SQVTM and CDR2 ANQGSEA. With 4 bases removed from V and 3 bases from J, the gap between germline ends came to 7 bases. This CDR3 is 11 amino acids long. In DNA form, the CDR3 reads TGCAGCGTTGCCAGGAACTACGAGCAGTACTTC. Protein product: CSVARNYEQYF.

Note on this clonotype: A much bigger clone sits one base away, suggesting this may be a read error. The chain combines TRBV6-6 with TRBJ2-7; D may match TRBD1 or TRBD2 (6 bases each). The CDR3 is 15 amino acids. Germline CDR1 reads MNHNY; CDR2 reads SVGAGI (reference sequence). CDR3 nucleotide sequence: TGTACCAGCAGTTACGTCCAGGGGAGGCCCTACGAGCAGTACTTC. As protein: CTSSYVQGRPYEQYF.

Worth noting for this clonotype: This may be a read error, as it is one base from a much larger clone. The chain is built from TRBV7-8 and TRBJ2-7, with 13 bases that match TRBD2. The trim removed 5 bases at V and 8 bases at J, leaving 9 bases unmatched. Germline CDR1 is SGHVS and CDR2 is FQNEAQ. The CDR3 sequence is 15 residues long. CDR3 nucleotides: TGTGCCAGCAGCCTAGGGACTAGCGGGATGTACAAGCAGTACTTC. Protein sequence: CASSLGTSGMYKQYF. Full variable domain (outside the CDR3, taken from reference TRBV7-8 and TRBJ2-7): GAGVSQSPRYKVAKRGQDVALRCDPISGHVSLFWYQQALGQGPEFLTYFQNEAQLDKSGLPSDRFFAERPEGSVSTLKIQRTQQEDSAVYLCASSLGTSGMYKQYFGPGTRLTVT.

The V call is TRBV29-1, the J call TRBJ1-2; D is undetermined. This CDR3 region has 12 residues. Germline lookup yields CDR1 SQVTM and CDR2 ANQGSEA. CDR3 nucleotides: TGCACCGCGTGCAGCGATAACTATGGCTACACCTTC. Its protein is CTACSDNYGYTF.

Turning to this clonotype: Without the conserved terminal phenylalanine or tryptophan, this CDR3 likely stems from a read error. The V call is TRBV29-1, the J call TRBJ1-1; D gene unclear. The CDR3 is 11 amino acids. Germline V gives CDR1 SQVTM, CDR2 ANQGSEA. Here the CDR3 reads CSVVGNTEAFY. CDR3 nucleotide sequence: TGCAGTGTTGTTGGGAACACTGAAGCTTTCTAT.

This clonotype was detected a few times. At one of its ends the junction is not consistent with the germline gene, which may arise from a read error. The chain is built from TRBV5-1 and TRBJ2-3, with D hard to call. From germline, CDR1 is SGHRS and CDR2 YFSETQ. The CDR3 loop spans 14 amino acids. Here the CDR3 DNA reads TGCGCCAGCAGCTTGGGTCAGCTCACAGATACGCACTATTTT. Translating gives CASSLGQLTDTHYF. The variable domain in full, completed from reference TRBV5-1 and TRBJ2-3, reads KAGVTQTPRYLIKTRGQQVTLSCSPISGHRSVSWYQQTPGQGLQFLFEYFSETQRNKGNFPGRFSGRQFSNSRSEMNVSTLELGDSALYLCASSLGQLTDTHYFGPGTRLTVL.

Comments on this clonotype: The junction shows a germline mismatch at one end, possibly a read error. The rearrangement joins TRBV6-5 to TRBJ1-1; D is undetermined. The V gene's germline CDR1 is MNHEY and CDR2 SVGAGI. The CDR3 sequence is 13 residues long. CDR3 in amino acids: CASSYRGPTEALF. For the CDR3, the DNA is TGTGCCAGCAGTTACCGAGGACCCACTGAAGCTCTCTTT.